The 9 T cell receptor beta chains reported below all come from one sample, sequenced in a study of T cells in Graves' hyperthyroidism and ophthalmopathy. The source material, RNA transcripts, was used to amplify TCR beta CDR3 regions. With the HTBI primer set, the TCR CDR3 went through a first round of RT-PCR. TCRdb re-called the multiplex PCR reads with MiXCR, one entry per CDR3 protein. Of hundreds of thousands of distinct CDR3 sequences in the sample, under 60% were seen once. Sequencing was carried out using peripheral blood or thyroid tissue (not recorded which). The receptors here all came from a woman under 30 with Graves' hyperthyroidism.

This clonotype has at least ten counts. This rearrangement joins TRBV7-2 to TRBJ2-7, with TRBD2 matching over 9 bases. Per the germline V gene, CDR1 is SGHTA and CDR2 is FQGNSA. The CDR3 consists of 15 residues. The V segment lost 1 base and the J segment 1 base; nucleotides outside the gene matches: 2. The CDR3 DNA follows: TGTGCCAGCAGCTTAGTTGGACTAGCGTCCTACGAGCAGTACTTC. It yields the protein CASSLVGLASYEQYF.

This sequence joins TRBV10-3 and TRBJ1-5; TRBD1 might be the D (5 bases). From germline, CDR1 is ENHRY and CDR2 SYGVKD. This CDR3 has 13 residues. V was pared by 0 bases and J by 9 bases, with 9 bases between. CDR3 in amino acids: CAISESTVGPQHF. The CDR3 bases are TGTGCCATCAGTGAGTCGACAGTGGGGCCCCAGCATTTT.

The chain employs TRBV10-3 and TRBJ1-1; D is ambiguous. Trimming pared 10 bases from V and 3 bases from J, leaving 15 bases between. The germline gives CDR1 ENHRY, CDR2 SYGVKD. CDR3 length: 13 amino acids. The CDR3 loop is CASTQQWDTEAFF. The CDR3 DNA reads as TGTGCCAGCACCCAACAATGGGACACTGAAGCTTTCTTT.

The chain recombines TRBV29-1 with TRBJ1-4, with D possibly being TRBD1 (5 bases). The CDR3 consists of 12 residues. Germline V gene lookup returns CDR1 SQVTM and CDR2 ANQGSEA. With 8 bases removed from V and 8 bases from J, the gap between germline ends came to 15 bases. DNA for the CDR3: TGCAGCTTGGAGGGACGACTCGAAAAACTGTTTTTT. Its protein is CSLEGRLEKLFF.

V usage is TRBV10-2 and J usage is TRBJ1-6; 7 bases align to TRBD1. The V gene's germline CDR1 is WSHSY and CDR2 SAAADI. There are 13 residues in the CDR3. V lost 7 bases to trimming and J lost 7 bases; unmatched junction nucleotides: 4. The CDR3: CASTLTGNSPLHF. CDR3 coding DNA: TGCGCCAGCACCCTGACAGGGAATTCACCCCTCCACTTT.

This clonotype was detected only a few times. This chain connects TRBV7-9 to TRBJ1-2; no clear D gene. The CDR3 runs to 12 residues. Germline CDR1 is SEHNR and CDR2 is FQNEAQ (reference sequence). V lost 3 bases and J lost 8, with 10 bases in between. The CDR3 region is CASSLGIAGYTF. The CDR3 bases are TGTGCCAGCAGCTTGGGCATAGCGGGCTACACCTTC.

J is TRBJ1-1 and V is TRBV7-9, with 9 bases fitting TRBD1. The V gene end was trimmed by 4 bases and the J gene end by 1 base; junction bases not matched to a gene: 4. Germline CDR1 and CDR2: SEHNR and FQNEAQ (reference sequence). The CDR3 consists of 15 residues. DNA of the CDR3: TGTGCCAGCAGCTCGGGACAGGGTTGGAACACTGAAGCTTTCTTT. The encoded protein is CASSSGQGWNTEAFF.

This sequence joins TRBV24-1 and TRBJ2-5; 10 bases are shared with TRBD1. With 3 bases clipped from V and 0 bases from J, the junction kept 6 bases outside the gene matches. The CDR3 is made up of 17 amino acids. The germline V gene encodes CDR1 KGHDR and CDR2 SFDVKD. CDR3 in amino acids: CATSDAGTGAYQETQYF. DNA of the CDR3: TGTGCCACCAGTGATGCTGGGACAGGGGCGTACCAAGAGACCCAGTACTTC.

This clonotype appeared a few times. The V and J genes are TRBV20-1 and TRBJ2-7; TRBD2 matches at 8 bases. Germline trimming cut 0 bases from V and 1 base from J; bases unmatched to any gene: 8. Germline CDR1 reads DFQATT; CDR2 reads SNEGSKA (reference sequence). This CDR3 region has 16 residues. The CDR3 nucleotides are TGCAGTGCTAGAGACATCGAACTAGCGGATTCCTACGAGCAGTACTTC. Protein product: CSARDIELADSYEQYF.